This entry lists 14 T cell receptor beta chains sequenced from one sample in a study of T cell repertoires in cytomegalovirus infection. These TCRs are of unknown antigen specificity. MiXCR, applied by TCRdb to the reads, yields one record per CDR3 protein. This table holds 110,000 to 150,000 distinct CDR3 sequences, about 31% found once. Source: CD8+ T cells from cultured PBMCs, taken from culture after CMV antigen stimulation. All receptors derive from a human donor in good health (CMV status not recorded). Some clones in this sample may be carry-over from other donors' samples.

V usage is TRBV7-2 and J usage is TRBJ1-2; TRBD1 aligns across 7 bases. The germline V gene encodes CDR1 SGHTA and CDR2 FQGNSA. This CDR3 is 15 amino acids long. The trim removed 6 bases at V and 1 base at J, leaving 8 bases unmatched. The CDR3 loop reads CASRPGTDNNYGYTF. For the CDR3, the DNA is TGTGCCAGCAGGCCCGGGACAGACAATAACTATGGCTACACCTTC.

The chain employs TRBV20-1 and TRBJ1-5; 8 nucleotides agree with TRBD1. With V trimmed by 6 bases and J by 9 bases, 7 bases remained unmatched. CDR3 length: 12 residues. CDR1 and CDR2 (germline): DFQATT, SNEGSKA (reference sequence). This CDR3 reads CSAPTGEGPQHF. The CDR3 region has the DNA TGCAGTGCCCCGACAGGGGAAGGGCCCCAGCATTTT.

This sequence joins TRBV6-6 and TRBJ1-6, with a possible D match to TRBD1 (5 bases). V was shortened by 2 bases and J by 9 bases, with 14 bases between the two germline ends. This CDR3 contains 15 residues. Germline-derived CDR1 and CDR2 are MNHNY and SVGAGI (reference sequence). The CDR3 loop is CASSYGGEVGSPLHF. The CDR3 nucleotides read TGTGCCAGCAGTTACGGGGGGGAGGTCGGTTCACCCCTCCACTTT.

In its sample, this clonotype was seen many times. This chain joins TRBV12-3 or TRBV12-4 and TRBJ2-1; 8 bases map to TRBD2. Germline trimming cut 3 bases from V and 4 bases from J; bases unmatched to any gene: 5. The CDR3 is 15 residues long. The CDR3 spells CASSFQRGPYNEQFF. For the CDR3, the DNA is TGTGCCAGCAGTTTCCAGCGGGGGCCTTACAATGAGCAGTTCTTC.

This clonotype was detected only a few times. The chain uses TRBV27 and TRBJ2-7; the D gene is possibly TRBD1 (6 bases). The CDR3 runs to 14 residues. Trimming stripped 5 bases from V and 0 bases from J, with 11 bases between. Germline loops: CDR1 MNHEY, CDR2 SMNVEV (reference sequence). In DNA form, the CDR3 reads TGTGCCAGCAGTCCGACAGGTAGCTCCTACGAGCAGTACTTC. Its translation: CASSPTGSSYEQYF.

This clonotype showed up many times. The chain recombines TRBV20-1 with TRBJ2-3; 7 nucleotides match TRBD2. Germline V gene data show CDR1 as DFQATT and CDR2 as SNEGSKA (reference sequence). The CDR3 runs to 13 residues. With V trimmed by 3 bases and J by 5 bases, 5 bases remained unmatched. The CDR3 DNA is TGCAGTGCTAGCGGGGGGTCGGGAGATACGCAGTATTTT. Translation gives CSASGGSGDTQYF.

In nucleotides, the CDR3 is TGTGCCAGCAGTGAAGCGCGAGGGGCGGGTCAGCCCCAGCATTTT. This sequence encodes CASSEARGAGQPQHF. The V gene is TRBV2, the J gene TRBJ1-5; D is possibly TRBD1 (5 bases). This CDR3 has 15 residues. Germline V lookup: CDR1 SNHLY, CDR2 FYNNEI. V was pared by 0 bases and J by 6 bases, with 12 bases between.

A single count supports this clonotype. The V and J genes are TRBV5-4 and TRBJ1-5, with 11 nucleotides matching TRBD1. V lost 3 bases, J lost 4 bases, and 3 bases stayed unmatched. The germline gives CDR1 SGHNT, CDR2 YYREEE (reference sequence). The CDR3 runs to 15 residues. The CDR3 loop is CASSYGTGGNQPQHF. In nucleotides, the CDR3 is TGTGCCAGCAGCTACGGGACAGGGGGGAATCAGCCCCAGCATTTT.

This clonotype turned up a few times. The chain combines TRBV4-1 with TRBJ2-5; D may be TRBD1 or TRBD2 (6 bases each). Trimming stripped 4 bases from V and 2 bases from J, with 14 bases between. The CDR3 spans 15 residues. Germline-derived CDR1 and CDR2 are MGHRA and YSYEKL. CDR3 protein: CASSLGRGLQETQYF. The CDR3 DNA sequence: TGCGCCAGCAGCCTCGGACGGGGGCTGCAAGAGACCCAGTACTTC.

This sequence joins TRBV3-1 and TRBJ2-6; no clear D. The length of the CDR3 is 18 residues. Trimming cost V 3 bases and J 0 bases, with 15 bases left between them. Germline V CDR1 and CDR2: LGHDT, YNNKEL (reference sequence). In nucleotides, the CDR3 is TGTGCCAGCAGCCAGTCGTGGACGGTTACCTCTGGGGCCAACGTCCTGACTTTC. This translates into CASSQSWTVTSGANVLTF.

Here the CDR3 reads CSVELDGTASYEQYF. The CDR3, as DNA: TGCAGCGTTGAATTAGACGGGACTGCTTCCTACGAGCAGTACTTC. The rearrangement uses TRBV29-1 and TRBJ2-7; TRBD2 is a possible D gene (6 bases). The CDR3 contains 15 residues. Between the trimmed V and J ends, which lost 2 bases and 1 base, there was a span of 15 bases. Germline CDR1 reads SQVTM; CDR2 reads ANQGSEA.

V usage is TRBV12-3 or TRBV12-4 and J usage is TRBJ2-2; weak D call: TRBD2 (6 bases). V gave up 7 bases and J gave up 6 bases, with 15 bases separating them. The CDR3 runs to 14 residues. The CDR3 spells CASNPFGGSGELFF. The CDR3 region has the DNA TGTGCCAGCAATCCCTTCGGAGGGTCCGGGGAGCTGTTTTTT.

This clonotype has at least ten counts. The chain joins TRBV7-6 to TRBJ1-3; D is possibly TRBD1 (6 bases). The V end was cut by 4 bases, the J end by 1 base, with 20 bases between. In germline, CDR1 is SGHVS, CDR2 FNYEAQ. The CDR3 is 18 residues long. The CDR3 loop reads CASSSIPGGPTSGNTIYF. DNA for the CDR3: TGTGCCAGCAGCTCAATACCTGGGGGGCCCACTTCTGGAAACACCATATATTTT.

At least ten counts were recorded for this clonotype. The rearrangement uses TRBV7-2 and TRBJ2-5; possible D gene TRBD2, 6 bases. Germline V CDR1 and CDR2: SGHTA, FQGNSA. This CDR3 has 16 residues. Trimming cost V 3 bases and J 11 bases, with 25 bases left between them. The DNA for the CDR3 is TGTGCCAGCAGCTTGGCCGGGACTCAATGGGGGGATCCTCAGTACTTC. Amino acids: CASSLAGTQWGDPQYF.